A selection of T cell receptor beta chains follows, all from one sample in a study of CD8 T cells in ankylosing spondylitis. TCRdb ran MiXCR on the 5' RACE reads and lists one entry per CDR3 protein. Among some 270,000 distinct CDR3 sequences listed, roughly 32% were seen once. What was sequenced was blood, either unsorted or a sorted T cell fraction (not recorded which). These TCRs come from a male donor with ankylosing spondylitis or in good health (not recorded which). CDR3s include the opening cysteine and the closing phenylalanine or tryptophan. A D gene is named only where the DNA matches it firmly. Clone size appears in some rows only: once, few, many, or a class for an expanded clone.

CDR3 DNA | CDR3 protein | clone size | D gene | J gene | V gene
TGCGCCAGCAGCTTGGGGGGGGTCAAACACGAGCAGTACTTC | CASSLGGVKHEQYF | - | - | TRBJ2-7 | TRBV5-1
TGTGCCAGCAGTTACACAGGAGCGGTCTCCTACGAGCAGTACTTC | CASSYTGAVSYEQYF | - | - | TRBJ2-7 | TRBV6-5
TGTGCCAGCAGCCAAGATGTACAGAACACTGAAGCTTTCTTT | CASSQDVQNTEAFF | few | - | TRBJ1-1 | TRBV4-2
TGTGCCAGCAGAAGACAGGCGGACACTGAAGCTTTCTTT | CASRRQADTEAFF | - | - | TRBJ1-1 | TRBV6-1
TGTGCCAGCAGCCCGGACATCTCTGGAAACACCATATATTTT | CASSPDISGNTIYF | few | - | TRBJ1-3 | TRBV7-9
TGTGCCAGCAGCTTAGTACCGGTATCGGAGACCCAGTACTTC | CASSLVPVSETQYF | few | - | TRBJ2-5 | TRBV11-2
TGTGCCAGCAGTTTACGGTCGGCTAGTCAAGAGACCCAGTACTTC | CASSLRSASQETQYF | few | - | TRBJ2-5 | TRBV27
TGTGCCATCAGTGAGGGGCCCTACGAGCAGTACTTC | CAISEGPYEQYF | - | - | TRBJ2-7 | TRBV10-3
TGTGCCAGCAGTTTGGGGGGGACCGAGCAGTACTTC | CASSLGGTEQYF | - | TRBD2 | TRBJ2-7 | TRBV5-6
TGTGCCAGCAGCACAGGGGGGTCCCCATGGGGCTATGGCTACACCTTC | CASSTGGSPWGYGYTF | - | TRBD1 | TRBJ1-2 | TRBV7-2
TGTGCCAGCAGTTACTGGGGACGGCAAGAGACCCAGTACTTC | CASSYWGRQETQYF | - | - | TRBJ2-5 | TRBV6-5
TGTGCCAGCAGTTTGGGACTAGCCGGGACCGGGGAGCTGTTTTTT | CASSLGLAGTGELFF | - | TRBD2 | TRBJ2-2 | TRBV12-3/TRBV12-4
TGTGCCAGCAGCTCCGGGGTTAACTATGGCTACACCTTC | CASSSGVNYGYTF | once | - | TRBJ1-2 | TRBV28
TGTGCCAGCAGTTACGAGGGGTTGAGCTCCTACGAGCAGTACTTC | CASSYEGLSSYEQYF | - | - | TRBJ2-7 | TRBV6-5
TGCAGTGCACTTGTGGAGACCCAGTACTTC | CSALVETQYF | few | - | TRBJ2-5 | TRBV20-1
TGTGCCAGCAGTTATGGAGACTACTACAATGAGCAGTTCTTC | CASSYGDYYNEQFF | - | - | TRBJ2-1 | TRBV6-5
TGTGCCAGCAGTCCGAGCCTAGGGGGCCACGGCGTCCGGGGCTACACCTTC | CASSPSLGGHGVRGYTF | few | TRBD1 | TRBJ1-2 | TRBV12-3/TRBV12-4
TGCAGTGCTAGTTTTCCGACAGGGGGATACAATGAGCAGTTCTTC | CSASFPTGGYNEQFF | few | TRBD1 | TRBJ2-1 | TRBV20-1
TGCGCCAGCAGCCCGCGATGGGGCGCAAAGACTGAAGCTTTCTTT | CASSPRWGAKTEAFF | - | - | TRBJ1-1 | TRBV4-1
TGCAGTGCTAGGGGGGACAGGGGGTACGAGCAGTACTTC | CSARGDRGYEQYF | few | TRBD1 | TRBJ2-7 | TRBV20-1
TGTGCCAGCAGCTTAACGTTGGAAGGTGAGCAGTTCTTC | CASSLTLEGEQFF | - | - | TRBJ2-1 | TRBV7-3
TGTGCCAGCTCCGGGGAGACACTAAATACGCAGTATTTT | CASSGETLNTQYF | - | - | TRBJ2-3 | TRBV18
TGTGCCAGCAGCCAAGTTACGGCGGACCAAGAGACCCAGTACTTC | CASSQVTADQETQYF | - | - | TRBJ2-5 | TRBV3-1
TGTGCCAGCAGTTTATTTCCAGGGTCTTATGGTACTGAGCAGTTCTTC | CASSLFPGSYGTEQFF | - | - | TRBJ2-1 | TRBV12-3/TRBV12-4
TGCAGCGTTGAAGTTCGCAAGGGGGGCTACACCTTC | CSVEVRKGGYTF | - | - | TRBJ1-2 | TRBV29-1
TGCAGTGCTAGAGATTCGGGGGGTAGCGGGGCTTCCTACGAGCAGTACTTC | CSARDSGGSGASYEQYF | few | TRBD2 | TRBJ2-7 | TRBV20-1
TGCAGTGCCACCCACGACAGGGTTCAGAATTCACCCCTCCACTTT | CSATHDRVQNSPLHF | - | TRBD1 | TRBJ1-6 | TRBV20-1
TGTGCCAGCAACAGGGGAGTGCAGCCCCAGCATTTT | CASNRGVQPQHF | few | TRBD1 | TRBJ1-5 | TRBV5-8
TGTGCCAGCTGTTACTGGACAGGGGGCTACTTCTACGAGCAGTACTTC | CASCYWTGGYFYEQYF | - | TRBD1 | TRBJ2-7 | TRBV14
TGTGCCAGCAGCCAGTCCTCGATCTGGGGGACTAGCAGTCCCGGGGAGCTGTTTTTT | CASSQSSIWGTSSPGELFF | once | TRBD2 | TRBJ2-2 | TRBV2
TGTGCCAGCAGCTTCCGTACCTATGGCTACACCTTC | CASSFRTYGYTF | many | - | TRBJ1-2 | TRBV7-2
TGTGCCATCAAGCCGGGACAGGAAGAGACCCAGTACTTC | CAIKPGQEETQYF | - | TRBD1 | TRBJ2-5 | TRBV10-3
TGTGCCAGCTCACCGCTCGGGACTAGCGCCCTCAGCGAGCAGTACTTC | CASSPLGTSALSEQYF | - | TRBD2 | TRBJ2-7 | TRBV18
TGCAGCGTTGAAGGGGACACCGAAACCTACGAGCAGTACTTC | CSVEGDTETYEQYF | - | - | TRBJ2-7 | TRBV29-1
TGTGCCAGCAGCTTGAGGGGACTGCGCACAGATACGCAGTATTTT | CASSLRGLRTDTQYF | - | - | TRBJ2-3 | TRBV7-2
TGTGCCAGCAGTTTCCTAGCGGGGGCCTACAATGAGCAGTTCTTC | CASSFLAGAYNEQFF | - | TRBD2 | TRBJ2-1 | TRBV12-3/TRBV12-4
TGTGCCAGCAGCGGGGGGGCAAACCCCTATAATTCACCCCTCCACTTT | CASSGGANPYNSPLHF | - | - | TRBJ1-6 | TRBV5-5
TGTGCCAGCAGCTTGAGAGGGACTGGGGCCAACGTCCTGACTTTC | CASSLRGTGANVLTF | few | - | TRBJ2-6 | TRBV5-8
TGCAGCGTTGAAGGGACAGGGGCCCGCGGGGAGCTGTTTTTT | CSVEGTGARGELFF | - | TRBD1 | TRBJ2-2 | TRBV29-1
TGTGCCAGCAGCTTGGGAACGAGCAGGGAGCGTATATTATACCAGTTCTTC | CASSLGTSRERILYQFF | few | - | TRBJ2-1 | TRBV5-5
TGTGCCAGCAGTTTACACAGGGCCTCTGGAAACACCATATATTTT | CASSLHRASGNTIYF | - | - | TRBJ1-3 | TRBV12-3/TRBV12-4
TGCGCCAGCAGCCAAGTTGAGGCGGCGGAGACCCAGTACTTC | CASSQVEAAETQYF | - | - | TRBJ2-5 | TRBV4-1
TGCGCCAGCAGCTTGGTGCTAGGGAGGGGTTCCTACGAGCAGTACTTC | CASSLVLGRGSYEQYF | - | TRBD2 | TRBJ2-7 | TRBV5-1
TGTGCCACCAGCCGCGGACAGGGTACGAAGACCCAGTACTTC | CATSRGQGTKTQYF | - | TRBD1 | TRBJ2-5 | TRBV24-1
TGTGCCAGCAGTCCACGGACCATCGGTGATACGCAGTATTTT | CASSPRTIGDTQYF | many | - | TRBJ2-3 | TRBV12-3/TRBV12-4
TGTGCTAGCAGCTTTTTCGGTGGGGAGACCCAGTACTTC | CASSFFGGETQYF | - | - | TRBJ2-5 | TRBV7-7
TGCGCCAGCAGCTTGGGGACGAGCCTAGGGGGCTACACCTTC | CASSLGTSLGGYTF | few | - | TRBJ1-2 | TRBV5-1
TGCAGTGCTAGAGATGTCCGGGGGATGAGTGGCTACACCTTC | CSARDVRGMSGYTF | few | - | TRBJ1-2 | TRBV20-1
TGTGCCAGCAGTTTACCTGGGTGGACAGGCGTCACCGGGGAGCTGTTTTTT | CASSLPGWTGVTGELFF | few | TRBD1 | TRBJ2-2 | TRBV12-3/TRBV12-4
TGCAGTGCTACTTCCGGGACACCCTTTAACACTGAAGCTTTCTTT | CSATSGTPFNTEAFF | few | - | TRBJ1-1 | TRBV20-1
TGTGCCAGCAGTTTCCGGGACAGCATCAATCAGCCCCAGCATTTT | CASSFRDSINQPQHF | - | TRBD1 | TRBJ1-5 | TRBV12-3/TRBV12-4
TGTGCCACCAGCAGAGTCAGAGGCAGGGATCAGCCCCAGCATTTT | CATSRVRGRDQPQHF | few | - | TRBJ1-5 | TRBV15
TGTGCCAGCAGTGAACAACGGGCGGCCTACACCTTC | CASSEQRAAYTF | - | - | TRBJ1-2 | TRBV6-1
TGTGCCAGCAGTATCGGACAGGAGCTGTTTTTT | CASSIGQELFF | - | - | TRBJ2-2 | TRBV12-3/TRBV12-4
TGTGCCAGCAGTCCGGCCACAGGGGGCGCGGGCACCGGGGAGCTGTTTTTT | CASSPATGGAGTGELFF | - | TRBD1 | TRBJ2-2 | TRBV12-3/TRBV12-4
TGTGCCAGCAGCGGAGACAGGGGGCTGGACGGGGAGCTGTTTTTT | CASSGDRGLDGELFF | few | TRBD1 | TRBJ2-2 | TRBV7-8
TGTGCCAGCAGTTTAGACGGGTCTAGATCACCCCTCCACTTT | CASSLDGSRSPLHF | - | - | TRBJ1-6 | TRBV12-3/TRBV12-4
TGTGCCAGCAGACAGGACATCGTTCAAGAGACCCAGTACTTC | CASRQDIVQETQYF | - | - | TRBJ2-5 | TRBV7-2
TGTGCCATCTCCAGAGTGGCGAATTCACCCCTCCACTTT | CAISRVANSPLHF | - | - | TRBJ1-6 | TRBV10-3